Sequencing of this T cell receptor (beta chain) was carried out in a study of metastatic and nonmetastatic thyroid tumors. Study at large: Repertoire data that came from the blood and tumor or nodule tissue of malignant and benign thyroid patients were compared.

Study observations and caveats: The reported finding was significantly higher TCR beta diversity in malignant thyroid tumors relative to benign nodules, in blood and tumor.

In this sample, this clone turned up many times. Its specificity is unknown. V was pared by 6 bases and J by 6 bases, with 9 bases between. Germline CDR1 and CDR2: SQVTM and ANQGSEA. This CDR3 is built from 11 residues. The authors' processing: Building a distant-metastasis classifier for papillary thyroid cancer drew on CDR3 differences across clinicopathological groups. TCRdb reanalyzed the PCR reads via MiXCR. The V and J calls, along with clone size, are taken from TCRdb and not from the paper's own processing. Counted here are 17,000 or so clones, roughly 26% occurring once; the ten biggest clones make up about 16%. No treatment had been given to any patient before thyroid surgery.

This TCR was sampled from a female donor with papillary thyroid cancer or a benign thyroid nodule (not recorded which). Some clones in this sample may be carry-over from other donors' samples. Sequenced: adjacent normal tissue. V and J are TRBV29-1 and TRBJ2-1; the D is unclear. The CDR3: CSVATVNEQFF. The DNA of the CDR3 is TGCAGCGTCGCGACGGTCAATGAGCAGTTCTTC.